One sample yielded the 11 T cell receptor beta chains listed below, sequenced in a study of OX40 agonist ivuxolimab in advanced cancers. Assay used: immunoSEQ multiplex PCR; TCRdb lists only in-frame clones, some missing. This sample carries tens of thousands of clones, 80% to 90% of them seen once, and the ten largest clones take roughly 30%. Sequencing used CD4+ or CD8+ T cells sorted from blood, obtained in a trial of the OX40 agonist ivuxolimab. The receptors come from an adult with an advanced solid tumor such as melanoma, head and neck, liver or kidney cancer.

CDR3 bases: TGTGCCAGCAGCCCGAAAGGAGTTGAAGCTTTCTTT. Encoded protein: CASSPKGVEAFF. The V and J genes are TRBV27 and TRBJ1-1; D unclear. There are 12 residues in the CDR3. Trimming pared 6 bases from V and 7 bases from J, leaving 12 bases between. Germline lookup yields CDR1 MNHEY and CDR2 SMNVEV (reference sequence).

The V gene is TRBV14, the J gene TRBJ1-4; maybe TRBD1 (6 bases). Trimming took off 6 bases at V and 0 bases at J, with 8 bases between the two ends. This CDR3 comprises 14 residues. Per the germline V gene, CDR1 is SGHDN and CDR2 is FVKESK. CDR3 in DNA: TGTGCCAGCAGGCGGACAGCAACTAATGAAAAACTGTTTTTT. The encoded protein is CASRRTATNEKLFF.

The chain couples TRBV9 to TRBJ2-5; D may be TRBD1 (5 bases). Looked up from germline, CDR1 is SGDLS and CDR2 is YYNGEE. Trimming cost V 5 bases and J 3 bases, with 11 bases left between them. CDR3 length equals 13 residues. CDR3 nucleotide sequence: TGTGCCAGCAGATCATCCAGGGAAGAGACCCAGTACTTC. Protein: CASRSSREETQYF.

The CDR3 loop is CASSVAGNQETQYF. CDR3 bases: TGTGCCAGCAGCGTAGCAGGAAACCAAGAGACCCAGTACTTC. The chain couples TRBV9 to TRBJ2-5; D not certain. The V and J ends lost 0 bases and 0 bases respectively, with 6 bases between them. The CDR3 extends over 14 amino acids. The germline gives CDR1 SGDLS, CDR2 YYNGEE.

The chain is built from TRBV21-1 and TRBJ2-3; the table's D call, TRBD2, has no DNA check behind it. TRBV21-1 is recorded as a pseudogene. The CDR3 covers 16 residues. The CDR3, as DNA: TGTGCCAGCAGCAAAGGTTCTAGCGGGAGGACAGATACGCAGTATTTT. Protein product: CASSKGSSGRTDTQYF.

The chain couples TRBV9 to TRBJ2-7; no clear D gene. V lost 4 bases, J lost 4 bases, and 18 bases lay in between. The germline CDR1 and CDR2 sequences are SGDLS and YYNGEE. The CDR3 contains 15 residues. CDR3 in DNA: TGTGCCAGCAGCCCCCCCGGCAGCTTCTCTTACGAGCAGTACTTC. The encoded protein is CASSPPGSFSYEQYF.

The chain has TRBV27 and TRBJ2-5; D uncertain. The end of the DNA fits TRBJ2-7 better, so the J call may be wrong. Per the germline V gene, CDR1 is MNHEY and CDR2 is SMNVEV (reference sequence). The CDR3 length is 16 residues. Written as DNA, the CDR3 is TGTGCCAGCAGTTTATCTAGAACGGAGAGCTCCTACGAGCAGTACTTC. Protein: CASSLSRTESSYEQYF.

The chain is built from TRBV7-9 and TRBJ2-1, with TRBD2 matching over 12 bases. With 5 bases clipped from V and 1 base from J, the junction kept 6 bases outside the gene matches. CDR1 is SEHNR, CDR2 FQNEAQ, per germline (reference sequence). CDR3 length equals 17 residues. The CDR3 reads CASSPGLAGGSYNEQFF. In DNA, the CDR3 is TGTGCCAGCAGCCCGGGACTAGCGGGTGGTTCCTACAATGAGCAGTTCTTC.

This clone showed up just a few times. Other DNA sequences in the sample encode the same CDR3. The CDR3 DNA reads as TGTGCCAGCAGCTTAGGAGGGGCGGGTTCACCCCTCCACTTT. It is translated as CASSLGGAGSPLHF. The chain carries TRBV7-6 and TRBJ1-6, with TRBD1 as a possible D gene (5 bases). Looked up from germline, CDR1 is SGHVS and CDR2 is FNYEAQ. CDR3 size: 14 residues. The V gene lost 1 base and the J gene lost 9 bases, with 10 bases spanning the gap.

V usage is TRBV27 and J usage is TRBJ1-6; 7 positions agree with TRBD1. The CDR3 sequence is 16 residues long. Germline V lookup: CDR1 MNHEY, CDR2 SMNVEV (reference sequence). Trimming at V came to 8 bases and at J to 7 bases, leaving 14 bases not matched to a gene. CDR3 residues: CASSSGQPAENSPLHF. The CDR3 coding sequence is TGTGCCAGCTCATCGGGACAGCCCGCGGAGAATTCACCCCTCCACTTT.

CDR3: CASSPGLAGVGEQYF. CDR3 DNA: TGTGCCAGCAGCCCCGGACTAGCGGGGGTGGGCGAGCAGTACTTC. The chain uses TRBV7-3 and TRBJ2-7, with 13 bases aligning to TRBD2. CDR3 size: 15 residues. Trimming took 5 bases from V and 6 from J; bases not matched to a gene: 7. Germline-derived CDR1 and CDR2 are SGHTA and FQGTGA.